A selection of T cell receptor beta chains follows, all from one sample in a study of T cell changes during pregnancy in multiple sclerosis. Sequencing used immunoSEQ multiplex PCR; TCRdb keeps in-frame clones, though not all of them. In the table there are roughly 40,000 clones, about 89% of which are singletons. The source was CD4+ T cells from peripheral blood mononuclear cells, collected in the first trimester of pregnancy. Receptor source: a female donor with multiple sclerosis, enrolled in a pregnancy study. Both conserved end residues are part of each CDR3. D genes are given only for firm matches. Size is omitted from some rows. Given values are once, few, many or a class for expanded clones.

TRBV5-8	16	TRBD2	NA	TRBJ2-1	TGTGCCAGCAGCTTCGACAGGGTAGCGGGAGTCAATGAGCAGTTCTTC	CASSFDRVAGVNEQFF
TRBV19	14	TRBD1	NA	TRBJ2-5	TGTGCCAGTAGTACTGGGACAGCCAAAGAGACCCAGTACTTC	CASSTGTAKETQYF
TRBV5-4	15	NA	NA	TRBJ2-1	TGTGCCAGCAGCTTGGATTCAGGGTTTTTACATGAGCAGTTCTTC	CASSLDSGFLHEQFF
TRBV19	13	NA	NA	TRBJ1-1	TGTGCCAGTAGCCCGCTTCCTTTAGCTGAAGCTTTCTTT	CASSPLPLAEAFF
TRBV29-1	14	NA	NA	TRBJ2-1	TGCAGCGTTGGTAGGCAGGGGCCCTTCAATGAGCAGTTCTTC	CSVGRQGPFNEQFF
TRBV10-1	13	NA	few	TRBJ1-2	TGCGCCAGCAGTACCGGGACACAAGTGGGCTACACCTTC	CASSTGTQVGYTF
TRBV5-1	14	TRBD1	once	TRBJ1-4	TGCGCCAGCAGCTTTAACAGGGGAAACGAAAAACTGTTTTTT	CASSFNRGNEKLFF
TRBV7-2	17	NA	NA	TRBJ1-2	TGTGCCAGCAGCTTAGGGGTTATCGCAGGGCTCTTCTATGGCTACACCTTC	CASSLGVIAGLFYGYTF
TRBV11-3	19	TRBD1	NA	TRBJ1-1	TGTGCCAGCAGCTTAAAAAGCAGGGGGACCACCCCCGTAAACACTGAAGCTTTCTTT	CASSLKSRGTTPVNTEAFF
TRBV29-1	13	NA	NA	TRBJ2-1	TGCAGCGTTCGAGCGGCAGCCTACAATGAGCAGTTCTTC	CSVRAAAYNEQFF
TRBV2	16	NA	NA	TRBJ1-2	TGTGCCAGCAGTGATATTAGGGGGGGCCGAGGGTATGGCTACACCTTC	CASSDIRGGRGYGYTF
TRBV4-2	16	NA	NA	TRBJ1-2	TGTGCCAGCAGCCAAGAAAGGCAGGGGACTAACTATGGCTACACCTTC	CASSQERQGTNYGYTF
TRBV18	14	TRBD1	NA	TRBJ1-2	TGTGCCAGCTCACAGGGGGCCAGTAACTATGGCTACACCTTC	CASSQGASNYGYTF
TRBV28	15	NA	NA	TRBJ1-5	TGTGCCAGCAGTTTGGGGCAGGGGATCGGTCAGCCCCAGCATTTT	CASSLGQGIGQPQHF
TRBV5-6	13	NA	few	TRBJ1-2	TGTGCCAGCACCCCCGGGGAGGACTATGGCTACACCTTC	CASTPGEDYGYTF
TRBV19	13	NA	once	TRBJ1-1	TGTGCCAGTCGCCGGACTTCGAACACTGAAGCTTTCTTT	CASRRTSNTEAFF
TRBV18	14	NA	NA	TRBJ1-5	TGTGCCAGCTCCCTCGACAGATCCAATCAGCCCCAGCATTTT	CASSLDRSNQPQHF
TRBV19	14	NA	once	TRBJ1-1	TGTGCCAGTTTGAGAAACCAGGGAATGGGTGAAGCTTTCTTT	CASLRNQGMGEAFF
TRBV29-1	17	TRBD2	NA	TRBJ2-1	TGCAGCGTCGCCGGGGGGGCGGTAGGTTCTACCTACAATGAGCAGTTCTTC	CSVAGGAVGSTYNEQFF
TRBV5-4	14	NA	NA	TRBJ1-3	TGTGCCAGCAGCCCGGGGGGAACCGGAAACACCATATATTTT	CASSPGGTGNTIYF
TRBV29-1	13	TRBD1	NA	TRBJ2-3	TGCAGCGTTGAGCAGGGGGCGGTAGATACGCAGTATTTT	CSVEQGAVDTQYF
TRBV28	15	NA	once	TRBJ2-6	TGTGCCAGCAGCCCAACAGGGATTGGGGCCAACGTCCTGACTTTC	CASSPTGIGANVLTF
TRBV7-6	16	NA	NA	TRBJ2-7	TGTGCCAGCAGCTTAGCTACTGGGGACTCCAGCTACGAGCAGTACTTC	CASSLATGDSSYEQYF
TRBV5-4	13	NA	NA	TRBJ2-7	TGTGCCAGCAGCTTGGCCGGAGGGTGGGAGCAGTACTTC	CASSLAGGWEQYF